One sample yielded the 25 T cell receptor beta chains listed below, sequenced in a study of shared clonotypes between healthy human individuals. Profiled with immunoSEQ multiplex PCR; TCRdb holds only in-frame clones, not every one. The sample lists 2 million to 2.5 million clones; around 95% were seen once. Specimen: naive CD4+ T cells sorted from blood. Stated subset: CD45RA+ positively selected. These receptors were obtained from a man between 18 and 29 years old in good health.

The gene calls are TRBV11-2 and TRBJ2-1; unclear D gene. Trimming cost V 7 bases and J 8 bases, with 15 bases left between them. The germline gives CDR1 SGHAT, CDR2 FQNNGV. This CDR3 region has 13 residues. The CDR3 reads CASNPPPLHEQFF. CDR3 in DNA: TGTGCCAGCAACCCTCCCCCCCTCCATGAGCAGTTCTTC.

This rearrangement joins TRBV10-1 to TRBJ2-1; TRBD2 matches at 9 bases. This CDR3 is 15 amino acids long. Germline trimming cut 3 bases from V and 3 bases from J; bases unmatched to any gene: 3. Germline V gene sequence: CDR1 WNHNN, CDR2 SYGVQD (reference sequence). As DNA, the CDR3 is TGCGCCAGCAGTGATAATAGCGGGGGCTACAATGAGCAGTTCTTC. Amino acid sequence: CASSDNSGGYNEQFF.

This clone was counted once. J is TRBJ1-3 and V is TRBV2, with TRBD1 matching 7 bases. Germline CDR1 reads SNHLY; CDR2 reads FYNNEI. CDR3 length equals 12 residues. V shed 6 bases and J 4 bases; nucleotides not matched to a gene: 0. CDR3: CASRGQGNTIYF. The CDR3 bases are TGTGCCAGCAGGGGACAGGGAAACACCATATATTTT.

V usage is TRBV5-6 and J usage is TRBJ2-3; D may be TRBD2 (5 bases). The CDR3 is 14 amino acids. Germline V lookup: CDR1 SGHDT, CDR2 YYEEEE. The V gene lost 4 bases and the J gene lost 2 bases, with 11 bases spanning the gap. The CDR3 sequence is CASSTTTSTDTQYF. The CDR3 DNA sequence: TGTGCCAGCAGCACGACTACTTCCACAGATACGCAGTATTTT. Full variable domain (rest looked up from reference TRBV5-6 and TRBJ2-3): DAGVTQSPTHLIKTRGQQVTLRCSPKSGHDTVSWYQQALGQGPQFIFQYYEEEERQRGNFPDRFSGHQFPNYSSELNVNALLLGDSALYLCASSTTTSTDTQYFGPGTRLTVL.

The chain links TRBV28 to TRBJ1-2; TRBD1 agrees at 7 bases. The V and J ends lost 5 bases and 7 bases, in that order; junction bases with no gene match: 10. This CDR3 region has 14 residues. Germline loops: CDR1 MDHEN, CDR2 SYDVKM. In DNA form, the CDR3 reads TGTGCCAGCAGTGCTATGACAGGGAATCGTGGCTACACCTTC. Its protein is CASSAMTGNRGYTF.

In the case of this clone: Other DNA sequences of this sample code for an identical CDR3. CDR3 in DNA: TGTGCCAGCAGCTTAGCGGGGGTCAGCTCCTACGAGCAGTACTTC. Its translation is CASSLAGVSSYEQYF. The chain couples TRBV11-1 to TRBJ2-7; D might be TRBD1 or TRBD2, each matching 5 bases. Germline loops: CDR1 SGHAT, CDR2 FQDESV (reference sequence). V was trimmed by 0 bases and J by 0 bases, leaving 9 bases between them. This CDR3 comprises 15 residues.

The V and J genes are TRBV6-5 and TRBJ1-1, with 8 bases matching TRBD1. The CDR3 is made up of 13 amino acids. Germline assignment: CDR1 MNHEY and CDR2 SVGAGI. Trimming cost V 7 bases and J 7 bases; bases outside gene matches: 8. This CDR3 is CASTPPGQVEAFF. CDR3 bases: TGTGCCAGCACCCCCCCGGGACAGGTTGAAGCTTTCTTT.

CDR3 sequence: CASSSGRNNQPQHF. As DNA, the CDR3 is TGTGCCAGCAGCTCAGGGCGGAACAATCAGCCCCAGCATTTT. V usage is TRBV7-8 and J usage is TRBJ1-5; D perhaps matches TRBD1 (5 bases). Germline loops: CDR1 SGHVS, CDR2 FQNEAQ. The CDR3 is 14 amino acids. Trimming removed 4 bases from V and 3 bases from J, with 10 bases in between.

The chain has TRBV4-3 and TRBJ1-1; the D gene is possibly TRBD1 (6 bases). Germline CDR1 and CDR2: LGHNA and YSLEER. V was shortened by 1 base and J by 0 bases, with 15 bases between the two germline ends. The CDR3 totals 17 residues. The DNA of the CDR3 is TGCGCCAGCAGCCAAGGAACAGGGAGGGACATGAACACTGAAGCTTTCTTT. Translating it yields CASSQGTGRDMNTEAFF.

The chain joins TRBV5-4 to TRBJ1-1; D gene unclear. This CDR3 contains 12 residues. The V gene lost 1 base and the J gene lost 4 bases, with 5 bases spanning the gap. The germline CDR1 and CDR2 sequences are SGHNT and YYREEE (reference sequence). CDR3 amino acids: CASSLTGTEAFF. CDR3 nucleotides: TGTGCCAGCAGCTTGACGGGCACTGAAGCTTTCTTT.

The chain links TRBV5-4 to TRBJ1-6; D ambiguous. V shed 9 bases and J shed 4 bases, with 14 bases lying between them. This CDR3 comprises 14 residues. In germline, CDR1 is SGHNT, CDR2 YYREEE (reference sequence). In nucleotides, the CDR3 is TGTGCCACCCAGCGGGGAGTGTATAATTCACCCCTCCACTTT. It is translated as CATQRGVYNSPLHF.

In its sample, this clone was seen a few times. J is TRBJ1-1 and V is TRBV7-9; no clear D gene. The V end lost 0 bases, the J end lost 8 bases, and 10 bases lay between the germline ends. Germline values: CDR1 SEHNR, CDR2 FQNEAQ (reference sequence). This CDR3 contains 13 residues. The CDR3 DNA follows: TGTGCCAGCAGCTTAGCGTGGATAGGGGAAGCTTTCTTT. Amino acid sequence: CASSLAWIGEAFF.

Remarks on this clone: This sample includes further DNA sequences coding for the same CDR3. The chain employs TRBV6-6 and TRBJ2-7; TRBD1 aligns across 7 bases. The germline V gene has CDR1 MNHNY and CDR2 SVGAGI (reference sequence). This CDR3 has 12 amino acids. Trimming took 6 bases from V and 3 from J; bases not matched to a gene: 2. The CDR3, as DNA: TGTGCCAGCAGCAGGGACAGCTACGAGCAGTACTTC. It codes for CASSRDSYEQYF.

A word on this clone: Other DNA sequences in the same sample also yield this CDR3. V and J are TRBV5-6 and TRBJ1-1; D unresolved. The germline CDR1 and CDR2 sequences are SGHDT and YYEEEE. Between the trimmed V and J ends, which lost 2 bases and 0 bases, there was a span of 2 bases. This CDR3 is built from 12 residues. The CDR3, as DNA: TGTGCCAGCAGCTTTTTGAACACTGAAGCTTTCTTT. Translated: CASSFLNTEAFF.

V gene TRBV30 combines with J gene TRBJ2-2, with D possibly being TRBD2 (6 bases). CDR1 is GTSNPN, CDR2 SVGIG, per germline (reference sequence). Trimming left V 0 bases short and J 6 bases short, with 20 bases between. The CDR3 extends over 17 amino acids. The CDR3 reads CAWSVRGTPDGSGELFF. As DNA, the CDR3 is TGTGCCTGGAGTGTACGGGGGACCCCCGACGGATCCGGGGAGCTGTTTTTT.

CDR3 residues: CASSGPRRTDTQYF. The CDR3 DNA is TGTGCCAGCAGTGGGCCCCGGAGGACAGATACGCAGTATTTT. The rearrangement joins TRBV2 to TRBJ2-3; a possible D gene is TRBD2 (5 bases). The ends were cut back, 4 bases at V and 3 bases at J, with 11 bases in the middle. Germline values: CDR1 SNHLY, CDR2 FYNNEI. This CDR3 has 14 residues.

As for this clone: The same CDR3 is also encoded by other DNA sequences in this sample. V usage is TRBV5-1 and J usage is TRBJ2-3, with TRBD2 matching 10 bases. From germline, CDR1 is SGHRS and CDR2 YFSETQ. The CDR3 is made up of 14 amino acids. After removal of 4 bases from V and 4 bases from J, the junction contained 3 bases not matched to a gene. DNA for the CDR3: TGCGCCAGCAGCCCGGGGACTAGCGCAGATACGCAGTATTTT. This codes for CASSPGTSADTQYF.

The J gene is TRBJ2-1, the V gene TRBV19; D unclear. CDR3 length: 15 amino acids. Between the trimmed V and J ends, which lost 1 base and 0 bases, there was a span of 7 bases. Germline CDR1 and CDR2: LNHDA and SQIVND (reference sequence). The CDR3 reads CASSIARTSYNEQFF. For the CDR3, the DNA is TGTGCCAGTAGTATAGCGAGGACCTCCTACAATGAGCAGTTCTTC.

The CDR3 sequence is CASSPGGTSGRNEQFF. The CDR3 DNA is TGTGCCAGCAGCCCGGGGGGGACTAGCGGGAGAAATGAGCAGTTCTTC. J is TRBJ2-1 and V is TRBV11-3; 14 bases match TRBD2. Per germline, CDR1 SGHNT and CDR2 YENEEA. The CDR3 runs to 16 residues. After removal of 5 bases from V and 7 bases from J, the junction contained 7 bases not matched to a gene.

The chain carries TRBV28 and TRBJ2-7; D might be TRBD1 (6 bases). CDR3 length: 13 amino acids. Germline CDR1 and CDR2: MDHEN and SYDVKM. Deletions cut 5 bases from V and 3 bases from J, with 11 bases between. CDR3 DNA: TGTGCCAGCAGTCCCGGGACAAACTACGAGCAGTACTTC. Its translation is CASSPGTNYEQYF.

J is TRBJ1-1 and V is TRBV19, with TRBD1 as a possible D gene (6 bases). Germline-derived CDR1 and CDR2 are LNHDA and SQIVND (reference sequence). Trimming removed 6 bases at V and 6 bases at J, with 17 bases between. The CDR3 consists of 14 residues. CDR3 residues: CASRPQGRTPEAFF. As DNA, the CDR3 is TGTGCCAGTAGGCCCCAGGGGAGGACACCTGAAGCTTTCTTT.

Points on this clone: At the DNA level, this CDR3 is encoded by other sequences in the same sample as well. The chain carries TRBV30 and TRBJ2-7; D not certain. Per germline, CDR1 GTSNPN and CDR2 SVGIG (reference sequence). The V and J ends lost 1 base and 5 bases respectively, with 6 bases between them. The CDR3 loop spans 11 amino acids. This CDR3 reads CAWSERNEQYF. The CDR3 nucleotides are TGTGCCTGGAGTGAAAGGAACGAGCAGTACTTC.

The V gene is TRBV7-2, the J gene TRBJ2-7; the match to TRBD2 covers 10 bases. The CDR3 contains 17 residues. Trimming at V came to 2 bases and at J to 0 bases, leaving 7 bases not matched to a gene. The germline V gene encodes CDR1 SGHTA and CDR2 FQGNSA. CDR3 protein: CASSLSSGGPVSYEQYF. CDR3 nucleotides: TGTGCCAGCAGCTTAAGTAGCGGGGGGCCAGTCTCCTACGAGCAGTACTTC.

This rearrangement joins TRBV2 to TRBJ1-2, with 7 bases lining up with TRBD1. CDR3 size: 16 residues. Trimming cost V 5 bases and J 5 bases; bases outside gene matches: 14. The V gene's germline CDR1 is SNHLY and CDR2 FYNNEI. In DNA form, the CDR3 reads TGTGCCAGCAGTCCTCCGGGACAGACCTTTGGTTATGGCTACACCTTC. This encodes CASSPPGQTFGYGYTF.

This chain links TRBV7-2 with TRBJ1-2; D might be TRBD1 (6 bases). This CDR3 is built from 15 residues. CDR1 SGHTA and CDR2 FQGNSA come from the germline V gene. The V end lost 3 bases, the J end lost 4 bases, and 15 bases lay between the germline ends. The CDR3 region is CASSFATGGTYGYTF. In DNA, the CDR3 is TGTGCCAGCAGCTTTGCGACAGGCGGAACCTATGGCTACACCTTC. Full variable domain (missing parts from reference TRBV7-2 and TRBJ1-2): GAGVSQSPSNKVTEKGKDVELRCDPISGHTALYWYRQSLGQGLEFLIYFQGNSAPDKSGLPSDRFSAERTGGSVSTLTIQRTQQEDSAVYLCASSFATGGTYGYTFGSGTRLTVV.